Each of the 2 T cell receptor beta chains below was sequenced from the same sample in a study of control samples from healthy donors and cancer patients. Sequencing was performed with immunoSEQ multiplex PCR; in TCRdb, only in-frame clones are kept and a portion is missing. The repertoire has roughly 100,000 clones, about four fifths of them found once; the top ten carry roughly 13%. Sequenced material: blood. The origin of the receptors is a woman aged 50 to 60 in good health.

The chain couples TRBV6-5 to TRBJ1-4; TRBD1 matches 8 bases. This CDR3 has 14 amino acids. Germline CDR1 MNHEY, CDR2 SVGAGI. J gave up 8 bases and V 6 bases, and 8 bases lay outside the gene matches. The CDR3 nucleotides read TGTGCCAGCAGGTTGGACAGGGTGAAGGAAAAACTGTTTTTT. The encoded protein is CASRLDRVKEKLFF.

V is TRBV9 and J is TRBJ2-3, with 11 bases matching TRBD1. The CDR3 contains 14 residues. Germline V gives CDR1 SGDLS, CDR2 YYNGEE. The V and J ends lost 10 bases and 4 bases, in that order; junction bases with no gene match: 8. CDR3 bases: TGTGCCGGGGCTAGGACAGGGGGCGCAGATACGCAGTATTTT. It yields the protein CAGARTGGADTQYF.